The T cell receptor beta chain described here comes from a study of beta chain features in type 1 diabetes. Points from the study as a whole: Among patients with Type 1 diabetes, TCRB CDR3s were moderately but significantly shorter in every one of the four CD4+ subsets.

Only a few counts were recorded for this clone. Its antigen is as yet unknown. CDR1 GTSNPN and CDR2 SVGIG come from the germline V gene (reference sequence). V shed 4 bases, J shed 6 bases, and the junction held 6 bases outside the gene matches. The CDR3 runs to 13 residues. Of the isolated RNA, all was reverse transcribed, and so the sequenced material was expressed TCRB transcripts. Method: immunoSEQ multiplex PCR; TCRdb's copy keeps in-frame clones and lacks some. The data contain 550,000 to 850,000 clones, over 10% of them singletons. The sample taken for sequencing was naive CD4+ T cells from blood. The chain recombines TRBV30 with TRBJ1-1; TRBD1 agrees at 9 bases. This TCR came from a man aged 18 to 29 with type 1 diabetes. DNA of the CDR3: TGTGCCTGGACCCACAGGGGGCAGGCTGAAGCTTTCTTT. This codes for CAWTHRGQAEAFF. Looking up the rest from reference TRBV30 and TRBJ1-1 gives the full variable domain: SQTIHQWPATLVQPVGSPLSLECTVEGTSNPNLYWYRQAAGRGLQLLFYSVGIGQISSEVPQNLSASRPQDRQFILSSKKLLLSDSGFYLCAWTHRGQAEAFFGQGTRLTVV.